One and the same sample provided the 15 T cell receptor beta chains below, sequenced in a study of shared clonotypes between healthy human individuals. Sequencing used immunoSEQ multiplex PCR; TCRdb keeps in-frame clones, though not all of them. The sample has 600,000 to 800,000 clones; 55% to 80% are singletons. Material for sequencing was memory CD4+ T cells sorted from blood. Specified subset: CD45RA-negative fraction. The receptors shown here come from a woman aged 25 to 45 in good health.

The DNA of the CDR3 is TGCACCAGCAGCCAAGAAAGTACTCGGGGGGTCAACGAGCAGTACTTC. Translating gives CTSSQESTRGVNEQYF. This chain connects TRBV1 to TRBJ2-7; TRBD2 is the table's D call, not checked against the DNA. TRBV1 represents a pseudogene. The CDR3 is made up of 16 amino acids.

With regard to this clone: Additional DNA sequences in this sample encode the identical CDR3. The rearrangement uses TRBV5-4 and TRBJ2-5, with D hard to call. V lost 0 bases and J lost 5, with 8 bases in between. This CDR3 comprises 13 residues. Germline loops: CDR1 SGHNT, CDR2 YYREEE (reference sequence). CDR3 in amino acids: CASSLESEETQYF. The DNA for the CDR3 is TGTGCCAGCAGCTTGGAGTCGGAGGAGACCCAGTACTTC.

This rearrangement joins TRBV7-2 to TRBJ2-7; D perhaps matches TRBD2 (6 bases). Germline-derived CDR1 and CDR2 are SGHTA and FQGNSA. The CDR3 runs to 15 residues. The V and J ends lost 5 bases and 6 bases respectively, with 20 bases between them. CDR3 in DNA: TGTGCCAGCAGCCAGAATCCGGGAGTAATAACCGAGCAGTACTTC. Encoded protein: CASSQNPGVITEQYF.

This chain uses TRBV11-2 with TRBJ2-7; TRBD2 is a possible D gene (5 bases). CDR1 is SGHAT, CDR2 FQNNGV, per germline. V was clipped by 5 bases and J by 0 bases, with 11 bases between them. This CDR3 region has 14 residues. The CDR3 is CASSPRGNSYEQYF. Here the CDR3 DNA reads TGTGCCAGCAGCCCCAGAGGGAACTCCTACGAGCAGTACTTC.

The chain is built from TRBV19 and TRBJ1-5, with D unclear. CDR1 is LNHDA and CDR2 is SQIVND in the germline V gene (reference sequence). The CDR3 spans 14 residues. V lost 5 bases, J lost 6 bases, and 14 bases lay in between. The CDR3 protein is CASSPAIESQPQHF. The CDR3 DNA follows: TGTGCCAGTAGTCCAGCCATAGAGAGTCAGCCCCAGCATTTT.

The chain couples TRBV11-2 to TRBJ2-7, with D possibly matching TRBD2 (6 bases). Looked up from germline, CDR1 is SGHAT and CDR2 is FQNNGV. The V gene lost 5 bases and the J gene lost 3 bases, with 11 bases spanning the gap. This CDR3 has 13 residues. This CDR3 reads CASSALGSYEQYF. DNA for the CDR3: TGTGCCAGCAGCGCTCTCGGGAGCTACGAGCAGTACTTC.

V is TRBV2 and J is TRBJ2-1, with TRBD2 matching over 8 bases. With 8 bases clipped from V and 3 bases from J, the junction kept 6 bases outside the gene matches. CDR1 and CDR2 (germline): SNHLY, FYNNEI. The CDR3 is 14 amino acids. Written as DNA, the CDR3 is TGTGCCAGCTGCGGTAGCGGGGACTACAATGAGCAGTTCTTC. Its translation: CASCGSGDYNEQFF.

The rearrangement uses TRBV23-1 and TRBJ2-7, with 7 bases aligning to TRBD1. TRBV23-1 belongs to the ORF category, with a function that is uncertain. Losses at the gene ends were 4 bases for V and 1 base for J; bases not matched to a gene: 19. This CDR3 is 19 amino acids long. CDR3 in amino acids: CASSPTAWQGEQCSYEQYF. Written as DNA, the CDR3 is TGCGCCAGCAGTCCAACGGCTTGGCAGGGGGAACAGTGTTCCTACGAGCAGTACTTC.

The chain is built from TRBV19 and TRBJ2-1; D unresolved. The germline V and J ends were trimmed by 6 bases and 0 bases, with 12 bases remaining between them. Per germline, CDR1 LNHDA and CDR2 SQIVND (reference sequence). The CDR3 runs to 15 residues. As DNA, the CDR3 is TGTGCCAGTAGGGTGGTTAGTTCCTCCTACAATGAGCAGTTCTTC. Translated: CASRVVSSSYNEQFF. Together with reference TRBV19 and TRBJ2-1, the CDR3 gives the full variable domain: DGGITQSPKYLFRKEGQNVTLSCEQNLNHDAMYWYRQDPGQGLRLIYYSQIVNDFQKGDIAEGYSVSREKKESFPLTVTSAQKNPTAFYLCASRVVSSSYNEQFFGPGTRLTVL.

The chain has TRBV5-1 and TRBJ2-1; 12 nucleotides align to TRBD2. V lost 4 bases and J lost 3; bases outside the gene matches: 2. The CDR3 contains 15 residues. Germline V CDR1 and CDR2: SGHRS, YFSETQ. The CDR3, as DNA: TGCGCCAGCAGCACGGGACTAGCGGGCTACAATGAGCAGTTCTTC. Residues: CASSTGLAGYNEQFF.

The V gene is TRBV7-6, the J gene TRBJ2-5; D possibly matches TRBD1 or TRBD2 (5 bases each). This CDR3 is 17 amino acids long. Deletions cut 3 bases from V and 5 bases from J, with 22 bases between. Germline lookup yields CDR1 SGHVS and CDR2 FNYEAQ. This CDR3 reads CASSFKAGSGTRETQYF. Written as DNA, the CDR3 is TGTGCCAGCAGCTTTAAGGCGGGTTCCGGGACGCGTGAGACCCAGTACTTC.

Remarks on this clone: Other DNA sequences in the sample encode the same CDR3. The chain recombines TRBV9 with TRBJ2-1, with D perhaps matching TRBD1 (5 bases). Trimming cost V 0 bases and J 0 bases, with 7 bases left between them. Per germline, CDR1 SGDLS and CDR2 YYNGEE. This CDR3 has 15 amino acids. The CDR3, as DNA: TGTGCCAGCAGCGTAGGGCAGGGCTCCTACAATGAGCAGTTCTTC. Translation gives CASSVGQGSYNEQFF.

As concerns this clone: This CDR3 is also generated by other DNA sequences in the sample. This rearrangement joins TRBV27 to TRBJ2-2; D not resolved. Germline V lookup: CDR1 MNHEY, CDR2 SMNVEV (reference sequence). The V and J ends lost 2 bases and 2 bases respectively, with 0 bases between them. The CDR3 totals 12 residues. CDR3 amino acids: CASSLNTGELFF. The CDR3 bases are TGTGCCAGCAGTTTAAACACCGGGGAGCTGTTTTTT.

The V call is TRBV11-2, the J call TRBJ2-2, with a weak D call TRBD2 (6 bases). The CDR3 contains 18 residues. The V and J ends lost 5 bases and 4 bases respectively, with 23 bases between them. Germline CDR1 SGHAT, CDR2 FQNNGV. The CDR3 sequence: CASSRVRGSTRLTGELFF. CDR3 in DNA: TGTGCCAGCAGCCGGGTTCGTGGGTCGACTAGACTCACCGGGGAGCTGTTTTTT.

The chain is built from TRBV4-2 and TRBJ2-6, with 9 nucleotides matching TRBD1. Germline V gene data show CDR1 as LGHNA and CDR2 as YNFKEQ. The trim removed 5 bases at V and 0 bases at J, leaving 8 bases unmatched. CDR3 length: 18 amino acids. The CDR3 here is CASSFWTGAYSGANVLTF. The CDR3 DNA reads TGTGCCAGCAGCTTTTGGACAGGGGCGTACTCTGGGGCCAACGTCCTGACTTTC.